This entry lists 14 T cell receptor beta chains sequenced from one sample in a study of blood T cells in healthy people across ages. Combining a sample-barcoded 5' primer with a J-beta primer mix, a second PCR ran for roughly 6 to 12 cycles. TCRdb re-derived calls from the 5' RACE reads in MiXCR, one entry per CDR3 protein. The table lists over a million distinct CDR3 sequences, under 55% of them singletons, with over 15% in the top ten. Sequencing was done on a sample of blood. All receptors derive from a woman in her sixties or seventies in good health.

The chain combines TRBV7-3 with TRBJ2-1, with 7 bases identical to TRBD1. J lost 4 bases, V lost 0 bases, and 12 bases had no gene match. The germline V gene has CDR1 SGHTA and CDR2 FQGTGA. This CDR3 contains 18 residues. DNA for the CDR3: TGTGCCAGCAGCTTAACTGTCCTACAGGGGTGGGTTTACAATGAGCAGTTCTTC. This gives the protein CASSLTVLQGWVYNEQFF.

As to this clonotype: This may be a read error, as it is one base from a much larger clone. The chain has TRBV5-1 and TRBJ2-3; TRBD1 or TRBD2 may be the D gene (5 bases each). Germline values: CDR1 SGHRS, CDR2 YFSETQ. Deletions cut 0 bases from V and 2 bases from J, with 10 bases between. The CDR3 runs 15 residues. The CDR3 DNA reads as TGCGCCAGCAGCTTGGCCGGGGACCACACAGATACGCAGTATTTT. Amino acid sequence: CASSLAGDHTDTQYF.

This chain joins TRBV7-6 and TRBJ2-7, with 10 nucleotides matching TRBD2. This CDR3 region has 15 residues. Germline assignment: CDR1 SGHVS and CDR2 FNYEAQ. The V gene end was trimmed by 4 bases and the J gene end by 2 bases; junction bases not matched to a gene: 5. For the CDR3, the DNA is TGTGCCAGCAGCTCACTAGCGGGAACCCCCTACGAGCAGTACTTC. It is translated as CASSSLAGTPYEQYF.

The chain recombines TRBV20-1 with TRBJ2-7, with D tentatively TRBD2 (5 bases). The CDR3 is 13 amino acids. Per the germline V gene, CDR1 is DFQATT and CDR2 is SNEGSKA (reference sequence). Trimming removed 3 bases at V and 2 bases at J, with 11 bases between. The CDR3 bases are TGCAGTGCTAGGACCGGGATCGCCTACGAGCAGTACTTC. Translation: CSARTGIAYEQYF.

The V gene is TRBV28, the J gene TRBJ1-2; D possibly corresponds to TRBD1 (5 bases). V was clipped by 6 bases and J by 9 bases, with 20 bases between them. Germline V CDR1 and CDR2: MDHEN, SYDVKM. The CDR3 contains 14 residues. The CDR3 loop reads CASSRSGTSGSYTF. DNA of the CDR3: TGTGCCAGCAGCAGGTCCGGGACGTCGGGGAGCTACACCTTC.

V and J are TRBV7-2 and TRBJ2-7; 8 bases line up with TRBD1. With the DNA end fitting TRBJ2-5 better, the J assignment may be wrong. Germline V gene sequence: CDR1 SGHTA, CDR2 FQGNSA. The CDR3 totals 17 residues. DNA for the CDR3: TGTGCCAGCAGCTTAGAGTACAGGGGGATCTTTTCGGAGACCCAGTACTTC. Protein: CASSLEYRGIFSETQYF.

Only a few counts were recorded for this clonotype. The chain is built from TRBV7-9 and TRBJ2-1; D call uncertain. The V gene's germline CDR1 is SEHNR and CDR2 FQNEAQ (reference sequence). The CDR3 runs to 14 residues. Between the trimmed V and J ends, which lost 3 bases and 6 bases, there was a span of 12 bases. The CDR3 here is CASSLVRVINEQFF. CDR3 DNA sequence: TGTGCCAGCAGCTTGGTTAGGGTTATCAATGAGCAGTTCTTC.

Only a few counts were recorded for this clonotype. The CDR3 bases are TGTGCCAGCAGTTACTCGAGGGTATATGGCTACACCTTC. It translates to CASSYSRVYGYTF. The chain uses TRBV6-5 and TRBJ1-2; D gene uncertain. CDR1 is MNHEY, CDR2 SVGAGI, per germline. This CDR3 contains 13 residues. Trimming took off 0 bases at V and 5 bases at J, with 7 bases between the two ends.

This clonotype showed up just a few times. V and J are TRBV9 and TRBJ2-1; the match to TRBD1 covers 7 bases. Germline CDR1 is SGDLS and CDR2 is YYNGEE. V lost 4 bases, J lost 5 bases, and 6 bases stayed unmatched. The length of the CDR3 is 14 residues. This CDR3 reads CASSTWDSDNEQFF. CDR3 nucleotide sequence: TGTGCCAGCAGCACGTGGGACAGCGACAATGAGCAGTTCTTC.

V and J are TRBV20-1 and TRBJ1-5; no reliable D call. The CDR3 sequence is 12 residues long. Trimming stripped 6 bases from V and 7 bases from J, with 13 bases between. Germline CDR1 is DFQATT and CDR2 is SNEGSKA (reference sequence). The CDR3 region is CSASSIGQPQHF. Written as DNA, the CDR3 is TGCAGTGCCTCGTCAATAGGCCAGCCCCAGCATTTT.

This clonotype was seen only a few times. This chain uses TRBV12-3 or TRBV12-4 with TRBJ2-5, with D possibly matching TRBD2 (6 bases). Matching the DNA end better, TRBJ2-7 makes the J call doubtful. The CDR3 runs 13 residues. In nucleotides, the CDR3 is TGTGCCAGCAGTTGGACTCCGGGGGACGAGCAGTACTTC. Translation gives CASSWTPGDEQYF.

V and J are TRBV6-1 and TRBJ2-5, with D perhaps TRBD2 (6 bases). CDR1 MNHNS and CDR2 SASEGT come from the germline V gene. The CDR3 loop spans 14 amino acids. The V end lost 1 base, the J end lost 5 bases, and 11 bases lay between the germline ends. The CDR3 DNA follows: TGTGCCAGCAGTGAAGGGGCGGGATGGGAGACCCAGTACTTC. It encodes CASSEGAGWETQYF.

This clonotype turned up a few times. The chain employs TRBV11-1 and TRBJ1-1; D unclear. Trimming cost V 0 bases and J 1 base, with 6 bases left between them. This CDR3 has 14 residues. CDR1 is SGHAT and CDR2 is FQDESV in the germline V gene (reference sequence). Written as DNA, the CDR3 is TGTGCCAGCAGCTTAGCGTGGGAGAACACTGAAGCTTTCTTT. Protein product: CASSLAWENTEAFF. The full variable domain, with the rest looked up from reference TRBV11-1 and TRBJ1-1, is EAEVAQSPRYKITEKSQAVAFWCDPISGHATLYWYRQILGQGPELLVQFQDESVVDDSQLPKDRFSAERLKGVDSTLKIQPAELGDSAMYLCASSLAWENTEAFFGQGTRLTVV.

The chain joins TRBV16 to TRBJ1-2; D is unclear. In germline, CDR1 is KGHSY, CDR2 FQNENV. This CDR3 is built from 13 residues. Trimming took 4 bases from V and 6 from J, leaving 12 bases between them. In nucleotides, the CDR3 is TGTGCCAGCAGCCCCTTCCCGAAAGATGGCTACACCTTC. As protein: CASSPFPKDGYTF.